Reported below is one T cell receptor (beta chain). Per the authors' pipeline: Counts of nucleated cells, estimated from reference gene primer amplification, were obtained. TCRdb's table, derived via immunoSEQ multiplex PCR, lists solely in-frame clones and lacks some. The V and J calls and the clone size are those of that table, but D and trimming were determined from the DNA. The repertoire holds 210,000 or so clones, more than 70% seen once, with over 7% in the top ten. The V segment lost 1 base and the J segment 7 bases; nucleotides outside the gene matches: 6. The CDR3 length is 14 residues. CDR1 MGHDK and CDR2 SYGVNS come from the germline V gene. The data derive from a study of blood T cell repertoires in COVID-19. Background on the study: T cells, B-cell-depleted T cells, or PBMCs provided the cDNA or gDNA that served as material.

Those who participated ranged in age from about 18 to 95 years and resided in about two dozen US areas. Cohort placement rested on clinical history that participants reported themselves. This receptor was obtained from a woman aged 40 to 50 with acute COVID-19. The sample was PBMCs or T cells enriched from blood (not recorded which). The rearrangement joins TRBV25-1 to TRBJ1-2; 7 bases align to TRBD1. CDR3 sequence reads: CASSESGTEVGYTF. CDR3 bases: TGTGCCAGCAGTGAATCCGGGACAGAAGTTGGCTACACCTTC.